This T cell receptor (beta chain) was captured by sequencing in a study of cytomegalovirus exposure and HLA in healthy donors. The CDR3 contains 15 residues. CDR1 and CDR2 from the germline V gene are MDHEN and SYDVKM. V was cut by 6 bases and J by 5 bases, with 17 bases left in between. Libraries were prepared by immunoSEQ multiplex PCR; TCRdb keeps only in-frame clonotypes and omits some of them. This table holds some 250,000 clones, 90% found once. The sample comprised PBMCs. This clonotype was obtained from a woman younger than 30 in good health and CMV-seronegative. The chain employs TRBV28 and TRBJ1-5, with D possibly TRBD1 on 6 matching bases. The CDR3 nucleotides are TGTGCCAGCAGAAAAGAATCACAGGGCGATCAGCCCCAGCATTTT. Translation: CASRKESQGDQPQHF.